This section outlines one T cell receptor (beta chain) sequence together with its context. The CDR3 totals 14 residues. V lost 4 bases and J lost 6, with 19 bases in between. Per the germline V gene, CDR1 is SQVTM and CDR2 is ANQGSEA. This entry is derived from a study of CD8 T cells in Susac syndrome. The multiple sclerosis control cohort comprised treatment-naive individuals presenting with stable or active relapsing-remitting disease. When the RNA was reverse transcribed, random hexamers were used with an input of roughly 0.45 to 1 ug. An immunoSEQ multiplex PCR amplified TCR beta CDR3 over 54 Vbeta and 13 Jbeta. Each CDR3 protein is one row after TCRdb ran MiXCR on the immunoSEQ multiplex PCR reads. The repertoire holds about 130,000 distinct CDR3 sequences, with about 93% as singletons.

The chain has TRBV29-1 and TRBJ2-7, with D perhaps TRBD1 or TRBD2 (5 bases each). This sequence was found in a human donor with multiple sclerosis. Sequencing used CD8+ T cells from PBMCs. The CDR3 bases are TGCAGCGTTGTCTTCAACCCGGGGCGCGGCGAGCAGTACTTC. Translating gives CSVVFNPGRGEQYF.